This passage covers 21 T cell receptor beta chains from one sample sequenced in a study of cytomegalovirus exposure and HLA in healthy donors. The PCR ran on 60 Vbeta and 13 Jbeta primers. Profiling relied on immunoSEQ multiplex PCR, and the TCRdb table lists in-frame clones only, not all of them. Altogether about 140,000 clones are present, roughly 79% being singletons, with the ten largest covering about 2.5%. The sample was PBMCs. These receptors came from a male donor in good health and CMV-seronegative.

The genes are TRBV7-8 and TRBJ1-5; D is uncertain. V was clipped by 0 bases and J by 3 bases, with 9 bases between them. The CDR3 sequence is 15 residues long. The germline V gene encodes CDR1 SGHVS and CDR2 FQNEAQ. Here the CDR3 reads CASSLAGVLNQPQHF. In DNA form, the CDR3 reads TGTGCCAGCAGCTTAGCCGGGGTCCTCAATCAGCCCCAGCATTTT.

The chain has TRBV2 and TRBJ2-3; D possibly corresponds to TRBD2 (5 bases). Germline CDR1 is SNHLY and CDR2 is FYNNEI. This CDR3 contains 15 residues. V lost 3 bases and J 0 bases, leaving 10 bases between the germline ends. The CDR3 sequence is CASSEGATSTDTQYF. The CDR3 region has the DNA TGTGCCAGCAGTGAGGGAGCGACTAGCACAGATACGCAGTATTTT.

The chain has TRBV29-1 and TRBJ2-5, with D tentatively TRBD1 (6 bases). CDR3 length: 15 amino acids. CDR1 and CDR2 (germline): SQVTM, ANQGSEA. V lost 1 base and J 1 base, leaving 13 bases between the germline ends. CDR3 loop: CSVEGGPEIQETQYF. CDR3 coding DNA: TGCAGCGTTGAAGGGGGGCCTGAAATCCAAGAGACCCAGTACTTC.

This chain connects TRBV19 to TRBJ2-3; 8 positions match TRBD2. Trimming removed 1 base from V and 0 bases from J; junction bases left unmatched: 6. Germline lookup yields CDR1 LNHDA and CDR2 SQIVND (reference sequence). The CDR3 sequence is 17 residues long. The CDR3 DNA follows: TGTGCCAGTAGTATAGGGCTAGCGGGCTCTAGCACAGATACGCAGTATTTT. Translating it yields CASSIGLAGSSTDTQYF. Together with reference TRBV19 and TRBJ2-3, the CDR3 gives the full variable domain: DGGITQSPKYLFRKEGQNVTLSCEQNLNHDAMYWYRQDPGQGLRLIYYSQIVNDFQKGDIAEGYSVSREKKESFPLTVTSAQKNPTAFYLCASSIGLAGSSTDTQYFGPGTRLTVL.

The chain has TRBV7-9 and TRBJ2-3; 14 bases map to TRBD2. CDR3 length: 16 residues. The trim removed 5 bases at V and 5 bases at J, leaving 6 bases unmatched. The germline gives CDR1 SEHNR, CDR2 FQNEAQ (reference sequence). The DNA of the CDR3 is TGTGCCAGCAGCATGGGACTAGCGGGAGCAAAAGATACGCAGTATTTT. Translation gives CASSMGLAGAKDTQYF.

This chain links TRBV5-1 with TRBJ2-1; D not certain. Germline CDR1 is SGHRS and CDR2 is YFSETQ. V lost 0 bases, J lost 0 bases, and 7 bases lay in between. The CDR3 loop spans 15 amino acids. The DNA of the CDR3 is TGCGCCAGCAGCTTGGCCCTGTTCTCCTACAATGAGCAGTTCTTC. It encodes CASSLALFSYNEQFF.

This chain uses TRBV27 with TRBJ2-7; 7 positions match TRBD2. Germline assignment: CDR1 MNHEY and CDR2 SMNVEV (reference sequence). The CDR3 length is 12 residues. V lost 1 base, J lost 6 bases, and 0 bases stayed unmatched. This chain's CDR3 is CASSLWGGEQYF. The CDR3 region has the DNA TGTGCCAGCAGTTTATGGGGGGGCGAGCAGTACTTC.

The V and J genes are TRBV5-1 and TRBJ1-1; 9 bases match TRBD1. The V gene end was trimmed by 2 bases and the J gene end by 0 bases; junction bases not matched to a gene: 8. The CDR3 runs to 17 residues. The germline gives CDR1 SGHRS, CDR2 YFSETQ. Here the CDR3 reads CASSLAGTGIMNTEAFF. In DNA form, the CDR3 reads TGCGCCAGCAGCTTAGCCGGGACAGGGATCATGAACACTGAAGCTTTCTTT.

The chain carries TRBV5-1 and TRBJ2-5; 9 bases align to TRBD2. V shed 0 bases, J shed 4 bases, and the junction held 13 bases outside the gene matches. The CDR3 covers 18 residues. The germline V gene encodes CDR1 SGHRS and CDR2 YFSETQ. The CDR3 nucleotides read TGCGCCAGCAGCTTGGAGGTTCTTGCGGGAGGGCGGGGAGAGACCCAGTACTTC. The encoded protein is CASSLEVLAGGRGETQYF.

The chain uses TRBV5-1 and TRBJ1-1, with D tentatively TRBD1 (6 bases). CDR3 length: 12 amino acids. Germline V lookup: CDR1 SGHRS, CDR2 YFSETQ. Trimming left V 1 base short and J 8 bases short, with 9 bases between. The chain's CDR3 is CASSLQGREAFF. CDR3 DNA sequence: TGCGCCAGCAGCTTGCAGGGGCGAGAAGCTTTCTTT.

Here the CDR3 DNA reads TGTGCCACCAGCAGAGAGACAGGGCTAAAGGCAGAGCAGTACTTC. Its translation is CATSRETGLKAEQYF. J is TRBJ2-7 and V is TRBV15, with 7 bases lining up with TRBD1. Germline CDR1 and CDR2: LNHNV and YYDKDF (reference sequence). This CDR3 region has 15 residues. V lost 0 bases and J lost 7; bases outside the gene matches: 9.

The table lists this clone with a few counts. The gene calls are TRBV5-1 and TRBJ2-5; 8 bases are a match to TRBD2. The CDR3 length is 17 residues. V was pared by 0 bases and J by 1 base, with 8 bases of the junction left unmatched. Germline V gene lookup returns CDR1 SGHRS and CDR2 YFSETQ. The CDR3 coding sequence is TGCGCCAGCAGCTTGGGGGCGGCGGGGGGCCCCCAAGAGACCCAGTACTTC. It codes for CASSLGAAGGPQETQYF. Full variable domain (missing parts from reference TRBV5-1 and TRBJ2-5): KAGVTQTPRYLIKTRGQQVTLSCSPISGHRSVSWYQQTPGQGLQFLFEYFSETQRNKGNFPGRFSGRQFSNSRSEMNVSTLELGDSALYLCASSLGAAGGPQETQYFGPGTRLLVL.

This clone was seen just once. The chain uses TRBV10-2 and TRBJ1-1; TRBD1 might be the D (5 bases). This CDR3 comprises 14 residues. The V gene lost 5 bases and the J gene lost 0 bases, with 10 bases spanning the gap. Germline-derived CDR1 and CDR2 are WSHSY and SAAADI. CDR3 amino acids: CASSRPGMNTEAFF. CDR3 in DNA: TGCGCCAGCAGTAGGCCAGGGATGAACACTGAAGCTTTCTTT.

The V call is TRBV7-9, the J call TRBJ2-7; 7 positions agree with TRBD1. The CDR3 is made up of 14 amino acids. V shed 3 bases, J shed 2 bases, and the junction held 4 bases outside the gene matches. Per germline, CDR1 SEHNR and CDR2 FQNEAQ (reference sequence). CDR3 protein: CASSLGTATYEQYF. In DNA, the CDR3 is TGTGCCAGCAGCTTGGGGACAGCCACCTACGAGCAGTACTTC. The full variable domain, with the rest looked up from reference TRBV7-9 and TRBJ2-7, is DTGVSQNPRHKITKRGQNVTFRCDPISEHNRLYWYRQTLGQGPEFLTYFQNEAQLEKSRLLSDRFSAERPKGSFSTLEIQRTEQGDSAMYLCASSLGTATYEQYFGPGTRLTVT.

The chain has TRBV10-3 and TRBJ2-5; 12 bases match TRBD1. The V segment lost 0 bases and the J segment 1 base; nucleotides outside the gene matches: 9. This CDR3 is built from 19 residues. From germline, CDR1 is ENHRY and CDR2 SYGVKD. DNA for the CDR3: TGTGCCATCAGTGAGTCCAGGGACAGGGGGCCGGGTGGCCAAGAGACCCAGTACTTC. It translates to CAISESRDRGPGGQETQYF.

The rearrangement uses TRBV4-1 and TRBJ2-2, with unresolved D. The V gene's germline CDR1 is MGHRA and CDR2 YSYEKL. The V gene lost 4 bases and the J gene lost 7 bases, with 13 bases spanning the gap. This CDR3 has 14 residues. The CDR3 spells CASSLSDLNGELFF. CDR3 coding DNA: TGCGCCAGCAGCCTGTCAGATCTGAACGGGGAGCTGTTTTTT.

This clone appeared a single time. CDR3 in amino acids: CASSPRDRAYEQYF. The CDR3 DNA reads as TGTGCCAGCAGCCCGAGGGACAGAGCCTACGAGCAGTACTTC. The J gene is TRBJ2-7, the V gene TRBV9; 7 nucleotides agree with TRBD1. Germline loops: CDR1 SGDLS, CDR2 YYNGEE. The CDR3 covers 14 residues. The J segment lost 2 bases and the V segment lost 4 bases, leaving 6 bases of the junction unmatched.

The count of this clone is one. CDR3 residues: CASSLGARTDTQYF. CDR3 sequence (DNA): TGTGCCAGCAGCCTGGGGGCCCGCACAGATACGCAGTATTTT. This chain connects TRBV5-6 to TRBJ2-3; D is possibly TRBD1 (6 bases). This CDR3 is built from 14 residues. The germline gives CDR1 SGHDT, CDR2 YYEEEE. V was clipped by 4 bases and J by 1 base, with 10 bases between them.

The chain combines TRBV5-5 with TRBJ2-2, with TRBD1 as a possible D gene (6 bases). The CDR3 is made up of 16 amino acids. CDR1 is SGHKS, CDR2 YYEKEE, per germline (reference sequence). V dropped 5 bases and J dropped 0 bases, with 14 bases sitting between them. CDR3 nucleotide sequence: TGTGCCAGCAGGGAAGCCGACAGGCCGAACACCGGGGAGCTGTTTTTT. Residues: CASREADRPNTGELFF.

This clone has just a few counts. The chain employs TRBV6-5 and TRBJ1-2; weak D call: TRBD1 (6 bases). The germline CDR1 and CDR2 sequences are MNHEY and SVGAGI. The CDR3 is made up of 16 amino acids. V was cut by 4 bases and J by 5 bases, with 20 bases left in between. In nucleotides, the CDR3 is TGTGCCAGCAGTTCCTCCCCCACAGGGCCCCTTTATGGCTACACCTTC. Translating gives CASSSSPTGPLYGYTF.

The table lists this clone with a few counts. V and J are TRBV15 and TRBJ2-2; 8 bases are a match to TRBD2. Germline values: CDR1 LNHNV, CDR2 YYDKDF (reference sequence). The V segment lost 6 bases and the J segment 8 bases; nucleotides outside the gene matches: 8. This CDR3 spans 14 amino acids. The CDR3 region is CATSPGLALGELFF. The CDR3 DNA sequence: TGTGCCACCAGTCCCGGACTAGCTTTGGGGGAGCTGTTTTTT. The full variable domain, its missing parts supplied by reference TRBV15 and TRBJ2-2, is DAMVIQNPRYQVTQFGKPVTLSCSQTLNHNVMYWYQQKSSQAPKLLFHYYDKDFNNEADTPDNFQSRRPNTSFCFLDIRSPGLGDTAMYLCATSPGLALGELFFGEGSRLTVL.